This TCR beta chain was obtained from a study of CD8 T cells in Susac syndrome. The multiple sclerosis controls, all treatment-naive patients, had relapsing-remitting disease that was stable or active. The V gene lost 5 bases and the J gene lost 6 bases, with 13 bases spanning the gap. The germline V gene encodes CDR1 GTSNPN and CDR2 SVGIG (reference sequence). The CDR3 is made up of 12 amino acids. RNA amounts of about 0.5 to 1 ug underwent reverse transcription with random hexamers. TCRdb used MiXCR to reprocess the immunoSEQ multiplex PCR reads, holding one entry per CDR3 protein. The sample carries 200,000 or so distinct CDR3 sequences, roughly 96% recorded once.

The J gene is TRBJ2-5, the V gene TRBV30; D is perhaps TRBD2 (6 bases). What was sequenced was CD4+ T cells from PBMCs. The sequence derives from a human donor with multiple sclerosis. The CDR3 protein is CAWGYSGKTQYF. CDR3 sequence (DNA): TGTGCCTGGGGATATAGCGGAAAGACCCAGTACTTC.